The 20 T cell receptor beta chains given below trace back to one sample, sequenced in a study of T cell repertoires in ileal Crohn's disease. Sequencing was performed with immunoSEQ multiplex PCR; in TCRdb, only in-frame clones are kept and a portion is missing. This sample has about 18,000 clones; roughly three fifths occur once, and the top ten carry roughly 6.3%. The specimen was ileal tissue. These TCRs come from an adult with Crohn's disease.

The rearrangement uses TRBV18 and TRBJ2-1; 7 bases fit TRBD2. V lost 5 bases, J lost 0 bases, and 7 bases stayed unmatched. The CDR3 totals 16 residues. Germline V gives CDR1 KGHSH, CDR2 LQKENI. CDR3 in amino acids: CASSTSGESSYNEQFF. The CDR3 DNA sequence: TGTGCCAGCTCAACGAGCGGGGAAAGCTCCTACAATGAGCAGTTCTTC. Drawing the rest from reference TRBV18 and TRBJ2-1, the complete variable domain is NAGVMQNPRHLVRRRGQEARLRCSPMKGHSHVYWYRQLPEEGLKFMVYLQKENIIDESGMPKERFSAEFPKEGPSILRIQQVVRGDSAAYFCASSTSGESSYNEQFFGPGTRLTVL.

This clone was recorded a few times. The gene calls are TRBV7-2 and TRBJ1-3; 7 nucleotides match TRBD1. Per the germline V gene, CDR1 is SGHTA and CDR2 is FQGNSA. CDR3 length equals 16 residues. The V segment lost 1 base and the J segment 3 bases; nucleotides outside the gene matches: 6. Written as DNA, the CDR3 is TGTGCCAGCAGCTTAGTGGCAGGGGGTCTTGGAAACACCATATATTTT. It is translated as CASSLVAGGLGNTIYF.

The chain joins TRBV6-6 to TRBJ2-1; D is possibly TRBD2 (6 bases). The CDR3 is made up of 15 amino acids. Trimming took 5 bases from V and 0 from J, leaving 11 bases between them. Germline V CDR1 and CDR2: MNHNY, SVGAGI (reference sequence). In nucleotides, the CDR3 is TGTGCCAGCAGTATAGCGGAAAGCTCCTACAATGAGCAGTTCTTC. Protein product: CASSIAESSYNEQFF.

Only one count was recorded for this clone. This chain uses TRBV5-1 with TRBJ2-1, with TRBD1 as a possible D gene (5 bases). This CDR3 has 14 residues. V lost 2 bases, J lost 3 bases, and 9 bases lay in between. Germline V gene data show CDR1 as SGHRS and CDR2 as YFSETQ. The DNA for the CDR3 is TGCGCCAGCAGCTTAGGGGCAGTCTACAATGAGCAGTTCTTC. Amino acids: CASSLGAVYNEQFF.

The chain recombines TRBV19 with TRBJ1-1; D possibly corresponds to TRBD1 (5 bases). Deletions cut 7 bases from V and 1 base from J, with 13 bases between. Germline V gene sequence: CDR1 LNHDA, CDR2 SQIVND (reference sequence). The CDR3 contains 14 residues. The CDR3 sequence is CASTPGHTNTEAFF. Written as DNA, the CDR3 is TGTGCCAGTACCCCCGGACATACGAACACTGAAGCTTTCTTT.

V is TRBV13 and J is TRBJ2-1; 7 positions agree with TRBD2. Germline V gene data show CDR1 as PRHDT and CDR2 as FYEKMQ (reference sequence). Germline trimming cut 5 bases from V and 7 bases from J; bases unmatched to any gene: 2. This CDR3 has 12 amino acids. The CDR3 here is CASSPLANEQFF. In DNA, the CDR3 is TGTGCCAGCAGCCCACTAGCGAATGAGCAGTTCTTC.

This chain links TRBV7-2 with TRBJ1-2; the D is unclear. Germline assignment: CDR1 SGHTA and CDR2 FQGNSA. This CDR3 is 12 amino acids long. The ends were cut back, 3 bases at V and 8 bases at J, with 10 bases in the middle. CDR3 amino acids: CASSFGVLGYTF. As DNA, the CDR3 is TGTGCCAGCAGCTTCGGGGTGTTGGGCTACACCTTC.

The gene calls are TRBV18 and TRBJ2-2; maybe TRBD2 (5 bases). The germline CDR1 and CDR2 sequences are KGHSH and LQKENI. V was pared by 0 bases and J by 6 bases, with 8 bases between. The CDR3 spans 14 residues. The CDR3 bases are TGTGCCAGCTCACCACCGCCAGCGGCCGGGGAGCTGTTTTTT. Its protein is CASSPPPAAGELFF.

V gene TRBV2 combines with J gene TRBJ2-3, with D possibly being TRBD2 (6 bases). Germline V gives CDR1 SNHLY, CDR2 FYNNEI. The CDR3 runs 13 residues. The ends were cut back, 8 bases at V and 4 bases at J, with 13 bases in the middle. The CDR3 coding sequence is TGTGCCAGCCGAGCGGGCTTCGCAGATACGCAGTATTTT. Protein product: CASRAGFADTQYF.

The rearrangement links TRBV6-5 to TRBJ1-4; 8 bases are a match to TRBD1. V was pared by 4 bases and J by 8 bases, with 9 bases of the junction left unmatched. The germline V gene has CDR1 MNHEY and CDR2 SVGAGI. The CDR3 consists of 15 residues. As DNA, the CDR3 is TGTGCCAGCAGTTGGGGGGACAGGCGGGGGGAAAAACTGTTTTTT. It codes for CASSWGDRRGEKLFF.

This clone is judged medium-sized. The chain employs TRBV15 and TRBJ2-7; perhaps TRBD2 as D (7 bases). The CDR3 length is 13 residues. V shed 2 bases and J shed 6 bases, with 11 bases lying between them. Germline values: CDR1 LNHNV, CDR2 YYDKDF (reference sequence). The CDR3 here is CATSRRGAAEQYF. In nucleotides, the CDR3 is TGTGCCACCAGCAGACGGGGGGCGGCCGAGCAGTACTTC.

This clone was counted a few times. V gene TRBV4-2 combines with J gene TRBJ2-1, with 9 positions matching TRBD2. CDR3 length equals 15 residues. CDR1 and CDR2 from the germline V gene are LGHNA and YNFKEQ. V shed 5 bases and J 3 bases; nucleotides not matched to a gene: 5. The CDR3 DNA sequence: TGTGCCAGCAGCAGCGATAGCGGGAGCTACAATGAGCAGTTCTTC. Its translation is CASSSDSGSYNEQFF.

This sequence joins TRBV29-1 and TRBJ2-1; tentatively, D is TRBD2 (6 bases). The CDR3 has 15 amino acids. The V end was cut by 1 base, the J end by 4 bases, with 14 bases between. The V gene's germline CDR1 is SQVTM and CDR2 ANQGSEA. This chain's CDR3 is CSVEVVREQYNEQFF. CDR3 DNA: TGCAGCGTTGAAGTTGTCCGGGAGCAATACAATGAGCAGTTCTTC.

V gene TRBV25-1 combines with J gene TRBJ2-2; D possibly corresponds to TRBD2 (5 bases). The CDR3 extends over 13 amino acids. Between the trimmed V and J ends, which lost 6 bases and 5 bases, there was a span of 10 bases. CDR1 is MGHDK and CDR2 is SYGVNS in the germline V gene. The CDR3 region is CASRWTSTGELFF. CDR3 DNA: TGTGCCAGCAGATGGACTTCTACCGGGGAGCTGTTTTTT.

On this clone itself: The CDR3 does not close with the conserved phenylalanine or tryptophan, likely indicating a read error. No DNA is shown, since the ends of the CDR3 on it are uncertain; the CDR3 is the one TCRdb lists. V is TRBV6-5 and J is TRBJ1-1. Germline CDR1 is MNHEY and CDR2 is SVGAGI. 8 amino acids form the CDR3, both terminal residues included. The CDR3: CASSFGGR.

This clone was seen a few times. The chain combines TRBV19 with TRBJ1-5, with TRBD1 as a possible D gene (6 bases). The CDR3 is 15 residues long. Germline lookup yields CDR1 LNHDA and CDR2 SQIVND (reference sequence). Trimming took off 6 bases at V and 5 bases at J, with 17 bases between the two ends. The CDR3 reads CASSLRGIGYQPQHF. In DNA, the CDR3 is TGTGCCAGTAGCCTTAGGGGGATCGGATATCAGCCCCAGCATTTT.

This clone was picked up a small number of times. An end of the junction differs from the germline gene, which may be a read error. V gene TRBV6-5 combines with J gene TRBJ2-1; 9 positions agree with TRBD2. Germline CDR1 MNHEY, CDR2 SVGAGI. The CDR3 contains 16 residues. CDR3 nucleotide sequence: TGTGCCAGCAGTTCTTCAGCGGGAGGTTCCTTCAATGAGCAGTTCTTC. Amino acids: CASSSSAGGSFNEQFF.

This chain connects TRBV4-1 to TRBJ2-1, with 8 bases identical to TRBD2. Germline V CDR1 and CDR2: MGHRA, YSYEKL. CDR3 length: 14 residues. J was trimmed by 9 bases and V by 0 bases; bases with no gene match: 4. The CDR3 loop reads CASSQDQREFEQFF. The DNA for the CDR3 is TGCGCCAGCAGCCAAGATCAGCGGGAGTTTGAGCAGTTCTTC.

This chain links TRBV5-1 with TRBJ1-2; D is possibly TRBD1 (5 bases). The V end was cut by 3 bases, the J end by 5 bases, with 11 bases between. The CDR3 is made up of 13 amino acids. Germline-derived CDR1 and CDR2 are SGHRS and YFSETQ. CDR3 in amino acids: CASSSADRYGYTF. CDR3 DNA: TGCGCCAGCAGCTCGGCTGACAGATATGGCTACACCTTC.

The rearrangement joins TRBV28 to TRBJ2-7; D possibly corresponds to TRBD2 (6 bases). The CDR3 runs 14 residues. The V end was cut by 2 bases, the J end by 7 bases, with 15 bases between. Germline values: CDR1 MDHEN, CDR2 SYDVKM. The CDR3 sequence: CASSLALALGEQYF. The CDR3, as DNA: TGTGCCAGCAGTTTAGCGCTAGCGTTAGGGGAGCAGTACTTC.